Each of the 30 T cell receptor beta chains below was sequenced from the same sample in a study of blood T cell repertoires in COVID-19 (dated by TCRdb to 2020 to 2021). Library preparation was by the immunoSEQ multiplex PCR assay. TCRdb took this table from immuneACCESS and kept in-frame rearrangements with V and J called. Such tables lack part of the clones; where checked against another copy, unresolved V genes explain under half of the gap, and the rest is unexplained. This sample lists roughly 280,000 clones; 86% were detected once. 3.6% of the sample is held by the ten biggest clonotypes. Sequenced: peripheral blood. The receptors here all came from a man younger than 35 with active or convalescent COVID-19.

The chain combines TRBV27 with TRBJ2-5, with a weak D call TRBD2 (6 bases). The CDR3 has 12 amino acids. Trimming left V 8 bases short and J 3 bases short, with 10 bases between. Germline CDR1 reads MNHEY; CDR2 reads SMNVEV (reference sequence). The CDR3 sequence: CASGTGEETQYF. DNA of the CDR3: TGTGCCAGCGGGACGGGGGAAGAGACCCAGTACTTC.

The V and J genes are TRBV5-1 and TRBJ2-3; TRBD2 matches 13 bases. The germline gives CDR1 SGHRS, CDR2 YFSETQ. J was trimmed by 3 bases and V by 6 bases; bases with no gene match: 4. This CDR3 contains 15 residues. CDR3 coding DNA: TGCGCCAGCACCAAACTAGCGGGAGGGACAGATACGCAGTATTTT. Translating gives CASTKLAGGTDTQYF.

V is TRBV11-2 and J is TRBJ1-2; D is possibly TRBD1 (5 bases). Trimming shortened V by 1 base and J by 5 bases, and 11 bases separated the two germline ends. The germline gives CDR1 SGHAT, CDR2 FQNNGV. This CDR3 region has 14 residues. This chain's CDR3 is CASSLGTEGYGYTF. DNA for the CDR3: TGTGCCAGCAGCTTAGGAACGGAGGGGTATGGCTACACCTTC.

This sequence joins TRBV3-1 (or the pseudogene TRBV3-2) and TRBJ1-2, with TRBD1 matching 9 bases. The CDR3 consists of 17 residues. Germline CDR1 reads LGHDT; CDR2 reads YNNKEL (reference sequence). With 2 bases clipped from V and 8 bases from J, the junction kept 15 bases outside the gene matches. The CDR3 region is CASSQIRDRDFWPGYTF. The CDR3 coding sequence is TGTGCCAGCAGCCAAATCCGGGACAGGGATTTTTGGCCCGGCTACACCTTC.

This clone was observed a single time. The rearrangement links TRBV19 to TRBJ2-3; D is uncertain. Trimming left V 5 bases short and J 1 base short, with 13 bases between. The CDR3 length is 15 residues. Germline V lookup: CDR1 LNHDA, CDR2 SQIVND (reference sequence). The CDR3 bases are TGTGCCAGTAGTGCAGAGGAACTTGGCACAGATACGCAGTATTTT. The encoded protein is CASSAEELGTDTQYF.

In its sample, this clone was seen a few times. The chain couples TRBV19 to TRBJ2-2, with TRBD1 identical over 7 bases. The CDR3 loop spans 14 amino acids. Germline trimming cut 7 bases from V and 6 bases from J; bases unmatched to any gene: 8. CDR1 and CDR2 (germline): LNHDA, SQIVND (reference sequence). CDR3 sequence reads: CASIRTGTPGELFF. CDR3 nucleotide sequence: TGTGCCAGTATCAGGACAGGAACCCCCGGGGAGCTGTTTTTT. The full variable domain, with the rest looked up from reference TRBV19 and TRBJ2-2, is DGGITQSPKYLFRKEGQNVTLSCEQNLNHDAMYWYRQDPGQGLRLIYYSQIVNDFQKGDIAEGYSVSREKKESFPLTVTSAQKNPTAFYLCASIRTGTPGELFFGEGSRLTVL.

The rearrangement uses TRBV30 and TRBJ2-1, with 7 bases lining up with TRBD1. The V gene's germline CDR1 is GTSNPN and CDR2 SVGIG (reference sequence). This CDR3 comprises 12 residues. After removal of 0 bases from V and 15 bases from J, the junction contained 8 bases not matched to a gene. This CDR3 reads CAWSVAGTVLFF. The CDR3 DNA sequence: TGTGCCTGGAGTGTAGCCGGGACAGTGCTGTTCTTC.

The chain is built from TRBV24-1 and TRBJ2-3; a possible D gene is TRBD2 (5 bases). The germline V gene has CDR1 KGHDR and CDR2 SFDVKD. CDR3 length equals 14 residues. Trimming shortened V by 6 bases and J by 2 bases, and 11 bases separated the two germline ends. CDR3 amino acids: CATSREGYTDTQYF. The CDR3, as DNA: TGTGCCACCAGTCGCGAGGGTTACACAGATACGCAGTATTTT.

V usage is TRBV5-1 and J usage is TRBJ2-7, with D maybe TRBD1 (6 bases). Germline CDR1 and CDR2: SGHRS and YFSETQ. This CDR3 is 13 amino acids long. Trimming left V 4 bases short and J 1 base short, with 9 bases between. The chain's CDR3 is CASSPGDSYEQYF. The CDR3 nucleotides are TGCGCCAGCAGCCCAGGGGATTCCTACGAGCAGTACTTC.

This rearrangement joins TRBV7-9 to TRBJ1-1; D perhaps matches TRBD1 (6 bases). V was cut by 1 base and J by 5 bases, with 11 bases left in between. Germline CDR1 and CDR2: SEHNR and FQNEAQ (reference sequence). The CDR3 has 14 amino acids. The CDR3 DNA reads as TGTGCCAGCAGCTTAGGTACAGGGCAAACTGAAGCTTTCTTT. Its translation is CASSLGTGQTEAFF.

This chain joins TRBV18 and TRBJ1-1; D call uncertain. The V gene's germline CDR1 is KGHSH and CDR2 LQKENI. The V and J ends lost 3 bases and 1 base respectively, with 9 bases between them. This CDR3 has 14 amino acids. CDR3 region: CASSPFRENTEAFF. The CDR3 DNA follows: TGTGCCAGCTCACCGTTTCGGGAGAACACTGAAGCTTTCTTT. Together with reference TRBV18 and TRBJ1-1, the CDR3 gives the full variable domain: NAGVMQNPRHLVRRRGQEARLRCSPMKGHSHVYWYRQLPEEGLKFMVYLQKENIIDESGMPKERFSAEFPKEGPSILRIQQVVRGDSAAYFCASSPFRENTEAFFGQGTRLTVV.

The chain links TRBV10-3 to TRBJ2-1; 12 nucleotides agree with TRBD2. Trimming took 5 bases from V and 0 from J; bases not matched to a gene: 2. The CDR3 runs 16 residues. Germline V gives CDR1 ENHRY, CDR2 SYGVKD. The CDR3 region has the DNA TGTGCCATCAGTCTAGCGGGAGGGGACTCCTACAATGAGCAGTTCTTC. Amino acids: CAISLAGGDSYNEQFF.

The rearrangement uses TRBV6-5 and TRBJ2-7; D may be TRBD1 (6 bases). This CDR3 contains 14 residues. Germline V gene lookup returns CDR1 MNHEY and CDR2 SVGAGI. The ends were cut back, 7 bases at V and 0 bases at J, with 13 bases in the middle. The CDR3 region is CASMQGTLSYEQYF. CDR3 nucleotides: TGTGCCAGCATGCAGGGGACCCTCTCCTACGAGCAGTACTTC.

This rearrangement joins TRBV29-1 to TRBJ2-1; 9 bases line up with TRBD2. The CDR3 spans 14 residues. The V segment lost 3 bases and the J segment 8 bases; nucleotides outside the gene matches: 8. CDR1 is SQVTM and CDR2 is ANQGSEA in the germline V gene. The CDR3 loop reads CSVDRTSASDEQFF. The CDR3 bases are TGCAGCGTTGATAGGACTAGCGCAAGCGATGAGCAGTTCTTC.

The chain has TRBV29-1 and TRBJ1-2, with D uncertain. V was clipped by 4 bases and J by 4 bases, with 10 bases between them. Germline CDR1 and CDR2: SQVTM and ANQGSEA. CDR3 size: 12 residues. The CDR3 protein is CSVVNSRYGYTF. CDR3 in DNA: TGCAGCGTTGTAAACAGCCGCTATGGCTACACCTTC.

The chain joins TRBV6-5 to TRBJ1-5; possible D gene TRBD1, 6 bases. This CDR3 is 14 amino acids long. CDR1 and CDR2 from the germline V gene are MNHEY and SVGAGI. Trimming cost V 10 bases and J 7 bases, with 20 bases left between them. Here the CDR3 DNA reads TGTGCCACGGGGGAGGGGGAGTGGTACCAGCCCCAGCATTTT. Translated: CATGEGEWYQPQHF.

The chain uses TRBV27 and TRBJ2-7, with 8 bases fitting TRBD2. Germline lookup yields CDR1 MNHEY and CDR2 SMNVEV (reference sequence). The CDR3 covers 15 residues. V dropped 6 bases and J dropped 1; count of bases not matched to a gene: 8. The CDR3 loop reads CASSPMGGRSYEQYF. As DNA, the CDR3 is TGTGCCAGCAGCCCTATGGGCGGGAGGTCCTACGAGCAGTACTTC.

The V gene is TRBV5-5, the J gene TRBJ2-7, with D perhaps matching TRBD2 (5 bases). CDR3 length equals 15 residues. The germline V gene has CDR1 SGHKS and CDR2 YYEKEE (reference sequence). V lost 1 base and J lost 6, with 17 bases in between. The chain's CDR3 is CASSLTARVHLEQYF. CDR3 sequence (DNA): TGTGCCAGCAGCTTGACCGCGCGGGTCCACCTCGAGCAGTACTTC.

The V gene is TRBV5-4, the J gene TRBJ2-1; 11 nucleotides line up with TRBD2. CDR3 length: 16 amino acids. With 4 bases clipped from V and 8 bases from J, the junction kept 11 bases outside the gene matches. Germline-derived CDR1 and CDR2 are SGHNT and YYREEE (reference sequence). The CDR3 region is CASSIPSGGPLHEQFF. The DNA for the CDR3 is TGTGCCAGCAGCATCCCTAGCGGGGGGCCCCTTCATGAGCAGTTCTTC.

The J gene is TRBJ2-2, the V gene TRBV27, with TRBD1 matching over 8 bases. Trimming at V came to 6 bases and at J to 6 bases, leaving 6 bases not matched to a gene. This CDR3 is built from 14 residues. Germline V CDR1 and CDR2: MNHEY, SMNVEV (reference sequence). The CDR3 region has the DNA TGTGCCAGCAGACACCGACAGGGGCCCGGGGAGCTGTTTTTT. The encoded protein is CASRHRQGPGELFF.

This chain links TRBV5-8 with TRBJ1-1; D ambiguous. With 0 bases removed from V and 7 bases from J, the gap between germline ends came to 13 bases. Germline V gene sequence: CDR1 SGHTS, CDR2 YDEGEE. The CDR3 totals 14 residues. CDR3 nucleotides: TGTGCCAGCAGCTTGGCGGCCTCGGGAGGTGAAGCTTTCTTT. Its translation: CASSLAASGGEAFF.

V is TRBV3-1 (or the pseudogene TRBV3-2) and J is TRBJ2-7; 11 nucleotides line up with TRBD2. The V segment lost 4 bases and the J segment 6 bases; nucleotides outside the gene matches: 5. The germline V gene has CDR1 LGHDT and CDR2 YNNKEL (reference sequence). The CDR3 has 14 amino acids. CDR3 nucleotides: TGTGCCAGCAGCCTGGGACTAGCGGCCGGCGAGCAGTACTTC. Residues: CASSLGLAAGEQYF.

CDR3 coding DNA: TGTGCCAGTAGTATTCAGAGCAATCAGCCCCAGCATTTT. Protein product: CASSIQSNQPQHF. J is TRBJ1-5 and V is TRBV19; no clear D gene. The CDR3 loop spans 13 amino acids. V was shortened by 3 bases and J by 1 base, with 4 bases between the two germline ends. Looked up from germline, CDR1 is LNHDA and CDR2 is SQIVND (reference sequence).

J is TRBJ2-7 and V is TRBV18; tentatively, D is TRBD2 (5 bases). The V end lost 6 bases, the J end lost 1 base, and 10 bases lay between the germline ends. The CDR3 spans 13 residues. Per the germline V gene, CDR1 is KGHSH and CDR2 is LQKENI. This CDR3 reads CASSVSDSYEQYF. CDR3 bases: TGTGCCAGCTCGGTTAGCGATTCCTACGAGCAGTACTTC.

In its sample, this clone was seen a few times. The V and J genes are TRBV5-4 and TRBJ2-1; TRBD2 might be the D (7 bases). This CDR3 comprises 17 residues. The V gene's germline CDR1 is SGHNT and CDR2 YYREEE (reference sequence). With 4 bases removed from V and 7 bases from J, the gap between germline ends came to 24 bases. The DNA for the CDR3 is TGTGCCAGCAGCGCCAAAATAGGGGGGGCCAAGGGAAATGAGCAGTTCTTC. Translated, it gives CASSAKIGGAKGNEQFF.

The rearrangement joins TRBV19 to TRBJ1-1, with D tentatively TRBD1 (6 bases). Per germline, CDR1 LNHDA and CDR2 SQIVND (reference sequence). Trimming removed 7 bases at V and 5 bases at J, with 17 bases between. The CDR3 loop spans 14 amino acids. The CDR3 bases are TGTGCCAGTATCCCAGGGGTCCGAGGAACTGAAGCTTTCTTT. Translation: CASIPGVRGTEAFF.

The V and J genes are TRBV11-2 and TRBJ2-1; 7 bases match TRBD1. The CDR3 is 13 residues long. Looked up from germline, CDR1 is SGHAT and CDR2 is FQNNGV. Trimming removed 5 bases from V and 10 bases from J; junction bases left unmatched: 8. The CDR3 spells CASSTRQGWEQFF. DNA of the CDR3: TGTGCCAGCAGCACGCGACAGGGTTGGGAGCAGTTCTTC.

The chain combines TRBV28 with TRBJ1-4, with D uncertain. The CDR3 runs to 18 residues. V lost 0 bases and J lost 4, with 18 bases in between. CDR1 MDHEN and CDR2 SYDVKM come from the germline V gene. DNA for the CDR3: TGTGCCAGCAGTTTATGGGTAGAGAGGCAGCCTTATAATGAAAAACTGTTTTTT. Protein product: CASSLWVERQPYNEKLFF.

The rearrangement uses TRBV7-9 and TRBJ1-2, with D possibly being TRBD1 (6 bases). The CDR3 length is 14 residues. Trimming took 5 bases from V and 4 from J, leaving 14 bases between them. In germline, CDR1 is SEHNR, CDR2 FQNEAQ (reference sequence). CDR3 sequence: CASSAGDTTYGYTF. CDR3 nucleotides: TGTGCCAGCAGCGCAGGGGACACGACCTATGGCTACACCTTC.

This chain joins TRBV30 and TRBJ1-5; D is ambiguous. Germline CDR1 GTSNPN, CDR2 SVGIG (reference sequence). Between the trimmed V and J ends, which lost 8 bases and 0 bases, there was a span of 8 bases. This CDR3 contains 12 residues. The CDR3: CAGSISNQPQHF. In DNA, the CDR3 is TGTGCCGGCAGTATTAGCAATCAGCCCCAGCATTTT.